This T cell receptor (beta chain) stems from a study of PD-L1 blockade in urothelial cancer. Study-wide context: Anywhere from 0 to 3 prior chemotherapy regimens had been received by patients.

TCRdb's table, derived via immunoSEQ multiplex PCR, lists solely in-frame clones and lacks some. The repertoire has about 80,000 clones, about 85% of them found once; the top ten carry roughly 5.2%. This CDR3 comprises 15 residues. V lost 0 bases and J 3 bases, leaving 11 bases between the germline ends. Germline CDR1 reads SGHTA; CDR2 reads FQGNSA. The sequence was collected from a woman aged 70-85 years with urothelial cancer. This chain uses TRBV7-2 with TRBJ1-2; D gene ambiguous. Sequencing was performed on PBMCs, taken around atezolizumab (anti-PD-L1) treatment. The CDR3: CASSLAAGGHYGYTF. CDR3 nucleotide sequence: TGTGCCAGCAGCTTAGCTGCCGGAGGCCACTATGGCTACACCTTC.